The T cell receptor beta chain under discussion was sequenced for a study of blood T cell repertoires in COVID-19. Turning to the study itself: Samples representing acute and convalescent COVID-19 were sourced from the United States, Italy and Spain. The analysed material was cDNA or gDNA that came from T cells, B-cell-depleted T cells, or PBMCs.

Assay: immunoSEQ multiplex PCR; the TCRdb copy retains only in-frame clones and omits some. The sample includes 270,000 or so clones, roughly 89% of them seen just once. This CDR3 has 15 residues. V lost 2 bases to trimming and J lost 3 bases; unmatched junction nucleotides: 4. Per germline, CDR1 MNHNS and CDR2 SASEGT. V is TRBV6-1 and J is TRBJ2-7; 10 bases line up with TRBD1. The sequence derives from a man aged 35-49 years with acute or convalescent COVID-19. Sequenced: peripheral blood. For the CDR3, the DNA is TGTGCCAGCAGTGAAAGGGACAGGGGAGACTACGAGCAGTACTTC. It yields the protein CASSERDRGDYEQYF.